These 12 T cell receptor beta chains were all obtained from the same sample, sequenced in a study of CD8+ T cells in alopecia areata. After isolation, RNA underwent reverse transcription to generate cDNA as the sequencing template. The data were produced by immunoSEQ multiplex PCR, yet TCRdb's version contains in-frame clones alone and is incomplete. This repertoire holds around 100,000 clones, and none appear only once. The sequencing sample was made of lesional skin. Receptors originate from a C3H/HeJ mouse with alopecia areata. MHC haplotype of the mouse line: H2-k.

On this clone: Mouse names are used for the genes. The read terminates 4 residues ahead of where the CDR3 ends, so the germline J gene completes it. This chain links TRBV14 with TRBJ1-4, with 10 bases matching TRBD1. CDR1 SGHDT and CDR2 FRDEAV come from the germline V gene. This CDR3 spans 13 amino acids. The DNA read from the CDR3 is TGTGCCTGCACCGGGACAGGGGTCGAA. This sequence encodes CACTGTGVE. The full CDR3 protein is CACTGTGVERLFF.

In the case of this clone: The listed TCRdb protein conflicts with the DNA translation at residue 11, and the protein shown is translated directly from the DNA. The gene symbols are mouse symbols. The read terminates 3 residues before the CDR3 end, so the remaining end is supplied by the germline J gene. The chain uses TRBV13-3 and TRBJ1-6; D perhaps matches TRBD1 (5 bases). TRBJ1-6 is annotated as an ORF whose role is uncertain. CDR1 is NNHDY and CDR2 is SYVADS in the germline V gene. Trimming cost V 3 bases and J 6 bases, with 10 bases left between them. This CDR3 has 14 amino acids. The chain's CDR3 is CASSAPRVNSPLYF. The sequenced part of the CDR3 DNA is TGTGCCAGCAGTGCCCCCAGGGTTAATTCGCCC.

About this clone itself: Gene labels here are mouse ones. The missing CDR3 end, 4 residues past where the read stops, is filled in from the germline J gene. This chain connects TRBV13-1 to TRBJ2-1; maybe TRBD2 (6 bases). The CDR3 runs 16 residues. Germline lookup yields CDR1 NSHNY and CDR2 SYGAGN. V was trimmed by 0 bases and J by 1 base, leaving 11 bases between them. The part of the CDR3 DNA that was read is TGTGCCAGCAGTGATGCAAATCTGGGGAACTATGCT. Translation: CASSDANLGNYA. The CDR3 reads in full as CASSDANLGNYAEQFF.

Comment on this clone: TCRdb and the translated DNA give different amino acids at residue 11; the protein presented here is the one translated from the DNA. Genes here carry mouse names. The read stops 3 residues short of the end of the CDR3; the missing end is completed from the germline J gene. The chain couples TRBV13-3 to TRBJ1-6; 11 bases are a match to TRBD1. TRBJ1-6 is assigned to the ORF class and has an uncertain function. Germline V lookup: CDR1 NNHDY, CDR2 SYVADS. The trim removed 3 bases at V and 8 bases at J, leaving 1 base unmatched. This CDR3 region has 14 residues. Incomplete CDR3 DNA: TGTGCCAGCAGTGTGGGACAGGGGGATTCGCCC. The encoded protein is CASSVGQGDSP. The entire CDR3 protein is CASSVGQGDSPLYF.

On this clone: All gene names here are mouse names. Incomplete CDR3 DNA: TGTGCCAGCAGTACCATGGGCACA. This translates into CASSTMGT. The CDR3 reads in full as CASSTMGTEVFF. The chain combines TRBV19 with TRBJ1-1; D gene uncertain. The sequence runs out 4 residues before the end of the CDR3; the remainder is reconstructed from the germline J gene. CDR1 is FNHDT, CDR2 SITEND, per germline (reference sequence). This CDR3 is built from 12 residues. The V and J ends lost 3 bases and 4 bases respectively, with 7 bases between them.

This clone was detected a few times. Each gene name is a mouse one. The read terminates 4 residues ahead of where the CDR3 ends, so the germline J gene completes it. This chain uses TRBV19 with TRBJ2-3; 10 bases are a match to TRBD2. The CDR3 has 15 residues. Germline assignment: CDR1 FNHDT and CDR2 SITEND (reference sequence). V lost 4 bases, J lost 3 bases, and 5 bases stayed unmatched. The CDR3 loop is CASSQSGGAAETLYF. The sequenced part of the CDR3 DNA is TGTGCCAGCAGTCAGTCTGGGGGGGCAGCAGAA.

This clone came up a few times. Translating the DNA gives a protein that differs from the TCRdb entry at residue 11; the protein shown here is that DNA translation. Gene names refer to mouse genes. The DNA read from the CDR3 is TGTGCCAGCAGCCGACAGGGGGCTGGAAATACG. Protein sequence: CASSRQGAGNT. In full, the CDR3 is CASSRQGAGNTLYF. V usage is TRBV5 and J usage is TRBJ1-3; 9 nucleotides match TRBD1. Sequencing ends 3 residues short of the CDR3 end; the germline J gene provides the rest. The length of the CDR3 is 14 residues. CDR1 is LGHNA and CDR2 is YNLKQL in the germline V gene (reference sequence). J gave up 2 bases and V 4 bases, and 0 bases lay outside the gene matches.

This clone came up a few times. Each gene name is a mouse one. The CDR3 end lies 4 residues beyond the end of the read and is filled in from the germline J gene. This chain uses TRBV13-2 with TRBJ2-5; 7 bases line up with TRBD2. This CDR3 spans 15 amino acids. The V gene's germline CDR1 is NNHNN and CDR2 SYGAGS (reference sequence). Germline trimming cut 1 base from V and 2 bases from J; bases unmatched to any gene: 4. CDR3 in amino acids: CASGDRWGVQDTQYF. The sequenced CDR3 bases are TGTGCCAGCGGTGATAGGTGGGGGGTCCAAGAC.

The table lists this clone with a few counts. Compared with germline, one end of the junction differs, possibly owing to a read error. Gene names refer to mouse genes. The read falls 4 residues short of the CDR3 end, and the missing part is taken from the germline J gene. The chain is built from TRBV1 and TRBJ1-1, with TRBD1 as a possible D gene (6 bases). The germline V gene has CDR1 NSQYPW and CDR2 LRSPGD (reference sequence). This CDR3 is 15 amino acids long. The sequenced part of the CDR3 DNA is TGCACCTGCAGCGCAGAGCAGGGGTCAAACACA. Protein: CTCSAEQGSNT. The CDR3 as a whole reads CTCSAEQGSNTEVFF.

For this clone: Germline and genes here are mouse. The sequence runs out 4 residues before the end of the CDR3; the remainder is reconstructed from the germline J gene. The chain carries TRBV13-3 and TRBJ1-4; D not resolved. Germline V gene data show CDR1 as NNHDY and CDR2 as SYVADS. V was cut by 1 base and J by 0 bases, with 10 bases left in between. The CDR3 length is 16 residues. This CDR3 is CASSDSPPVSNERLFF. CDR3 DNA, as far as it was read: TGTGCCAGCAGTGATTCCCCGCCAGTTTCCAACGAA. The full variable domain, completed using reference TRBV13-3 and TRBJ1-4, is EAAVTQSPRSKVAVTGGKVTLSCHQTNNHDYMYWYRQDTGHGLRLIHYSYVADSTEKGDIPDGYKASRPSQENFSLILELASLSQTAVYFCASSDSPPVSNERLFFGHGTKLSVL.

In its sample, this clone was seen a few times. The germline and genes are mouse ones. Partial CDR3 DNA: TGTGCTAGCAGTAGAGCCTGGGACAGCTATGCT. Its protein product is CASSRAWDSYA. The CDR3, in full, reads CASSRAWDSYAEQFF. The chain is built from TRBV17 and TRBJ2-1, with TRBD1 matching 7 bases. The CDR3 end is not reached by the read, which stops 4 residues before it; the germline J gene fills it in. V was pared by 1 base and J by 3 bases, with 3 bases of the junction left unmatched. This CDR3 has 15 residues. Germline V lookup: CDR1 MNHDT, CDR2 YYDKIL.

This clone showed up just a few times. Genes here carry mouse names. Sequencing ends 4 residues short of the CDR3 end; the germline J gene provides the rest. The J gene is TRBJ2-3, the V gene TRBV13-3; D is possibly TRBD1 (6 bases). There are 14 residues in the CDR3. Germline V gives CDR1 NNHDY, CDR2 SYVADS. Incomplete CDR3 DNA: TGTGCCAGCAGTGATCAGGGGCGCGGAGAA. Encoded protein: CASSDQGRGE. The full CDR3 protein reads CASSDQGRGETLYF.